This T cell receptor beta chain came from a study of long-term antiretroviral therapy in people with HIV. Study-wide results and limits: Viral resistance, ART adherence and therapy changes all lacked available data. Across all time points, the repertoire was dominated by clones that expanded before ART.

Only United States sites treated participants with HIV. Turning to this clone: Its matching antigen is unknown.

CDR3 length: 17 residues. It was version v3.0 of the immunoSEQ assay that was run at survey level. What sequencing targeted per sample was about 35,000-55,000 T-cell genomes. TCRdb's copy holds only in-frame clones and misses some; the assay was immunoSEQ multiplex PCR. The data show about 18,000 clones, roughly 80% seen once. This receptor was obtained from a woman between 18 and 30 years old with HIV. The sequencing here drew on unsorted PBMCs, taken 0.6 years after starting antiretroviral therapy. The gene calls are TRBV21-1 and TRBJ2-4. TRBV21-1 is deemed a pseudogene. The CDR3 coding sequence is TGTGCCAGCAGCAAAGCGCACGGGGGCCGGGCCAAAAACATTCAGTACTTC. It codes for CASSKAHGGRAKNIQYF.